The 15 T cell receptor beta chains below were found in one sample sequenced in a study of neoadjuvant nivolumab and ipilimumab in lung cancer. TCRdb's table, derived via immunoSEQ multiplex PCR, lists solely in-frame clones and lacks some. The sample includes fewer than 30,000 clones, approximately 80% of them seen just once. Sequences were derived from tumor tissue, sampled after neoadjuvant nivolumab, alone or with ipilimumab, at or shortly before surgery. The receptors were gathered from an adult with non-small cell lung cancer.

V is TRBV5-5 and J is TRBJ1-1, with D perhaps matching TRBD1 (6 bases). This CDR3 has 15 residues. The V end lost 4 bases, the J end lost 4 bases, and 17 bases lay between the germline ends. Germline V gene data show CDR1 as SGHKS and CDR2 as YYEKEE (reference sequence). The CDR3: CASSGPARGRTEAFF. The CDR3 nucleotides are TGTGCCAGCAGCGGACCAGCCAGGGGCCGCACTGAAGCTTTCTTT.

This clone came up once. J is TRBJ2-7 and V is TRBV29-1; D not resolved. The CDR3 consists of 14 residues. Trimming shortened V by 4 bases and J by 6 bases, and 19 bases separated the two germline ends. The V gene's germline CDR1 is SQVTM and CDR2 ANQGSEA. The CDR3 sequence is CSVALDHSNSEQYF. CDR3 bases: TGCAGCGTTGCGCTCGATCACAGTAACAGCGAGCAGTACTTC.

The V call is TRBV11-1, the J call TRBJ1-2; D unclear. The CDR3 has 14 residues. Trimming took off 5 bases at V and 1 base at J, with 11 bases between the two ends. Germline V lookup: CDR1 SGHAT, CDR2 FQDESV (reference sequence). Here the CDR3 reads CASSLMGSNYGYTF. The CDR3 region has the DNA TGTGCCAGCAGCCTAATGGGCAGTAACTATGGCTACACCTTC.

The rearrangement uses TRBV5-6 and TRBJ2-4, with D hard to call. This CDR3 spans 14 amino acids. Trimming removed 3 bases from V and 0 bases from J, with 7 bases in between. CDR1 and CDR2 from the germline V gene are SGHDT and YYEEEE. This chain's CDR3 is CASSSHLAKNIQYF. Here the CDR3 DNA reads TGTGCCAGCAGCTCCCATCTAGCCAAAAACATTCAGTACTTC.

This chain links TRBV5-6 with TRBJ2-7; TRBD1 matches 8 bases. The J segment lost 2 bases and the V segment lost 4 bases, leaving 2 bases of the junction unmatched. There are 13 residues in the CDR3. CDR1 is SGHDT and CDR2 is YYEEEE in the germline V gene. The CDR3 nucleotides read TGTGCCAGCAGCGTGGGACAGGCCTACGAGCAGTACTTC. This gives the protein CASSVGQAYEQYF.

The chain joins TRBV5-1 to TRBJ2-7, with TRBD1 identical over 10 bases. The germline V gene has CDR1 SGHRS and CDR2 YFSETQ. J lost 8 bases, V lost 3 bases, and 8 bases had no gene match. The CDR3 length is 14 residues. This chain's CDR3 is CASSSTGGSQKQYF. The CDR3 coding sequence is TGCGCCAGCAGCTCGACAGGGGGCTCTCAGAAGCAGTACTTC. The whole variable domain, remainder taken from reference TRBV5-1 and TRBJ2-7, is KAGVTQTPRYLIKTRGQQVTLSCSPISGHRSVSWYQQTPGQGLQFLFEYFSETQRNKGNFPGRFSGRQFSNSRSEMNVSTLELGDSALYLCASSSTGGSQKQYFGPGTRLTVT.

The table lists this clone with a few counts. This rearrangement joins TRBV5-1 to TRBJ1-2; a weak D match, TRBD1 (6 bases). Germline V CDR1 and CDR2: SGHRS, YFSETQ. The CDR3 spans 15 residues. V was clipped by 8 bases and J by 0 bases, with 17 bases between them. The CDR3 protein is CASSDGDTTNYGYTF. The CDR3 DNA sequence: TGCGCCAGTAGCGACGGGGACACCACTAACTATGGCTACACCTTC.

The J gene is TRBJ1-6, the V gene TRBV28; D not certain. Trimming left V 2 bases short and J 7 bases short, with 9 bases between. The germline V gene has CDR1 MDHEN and CDR2 SYDVKM. This CDR3 has 14 residues. CDR3 region: CASSLVQFNSPLHF. The CDR3 DNA reads TGTGCCAGCAGTTTAGTACAGTTCAATTCACCCCTCCACTTT.

This chain joins TRBV11-2 and TRBJ2-7, with TRBD1 identical over 9 bases. Germline trimming cut 5 bases from V and 10 bases from J; bases unmatched to any gene: 3. CDR1 SGHAT and CDR2 FQNNGV come from the germline V gene. The CDR3 runs to 11 residues. The CDR3 reads CASSRDRDQYF. The CDR3 DNA reads as TGTGCCAGCAGCCGGGACAGGGATCAGTACTTC.

V gene TRBV6-1 combines with J gene TRBJ1-4; D is uncertain. The CDR3 length is 13 residues. V dropped 7 bases and J dropped 10 bases, with 16 bases sitting between them. Germline loops: CDR1 MNHNS, CDR2 SASEGT. The CDR3 loop reads CASMVAGFGKLFF. CDR3 nucleotide sequence: TGTGCCAGCATGGTAGCGGGGTTCGGAAAACTGTTTTTT.

The chain recombines TRBV29-1 with TRBJ1-5; D might be TRBD1 (5 bases). Trimming cost V 4 bases and J 1 base, with 8 bases left between them. In germline, CDR1 is SQVTM, CDR2 ANQGSEA. The CDR3 has 13 amino acids. The chain's CDR3 is CSVGGGSNQPQHF. The CDR3 coding sequence is TGCAGCGTTGGGGGGGGAAGCAATCAGCCCCAGCATTTT.

The V and J genes are TRBV30 and TRBJ2-5; 7 bases are a match to TRBD2. Germline assignment: CDR1 GTSNPN and CDR2 SVGIG (reference sequence). J gave up 1 base and V 0 bases, and 5 bases lay outside the gene matches. The CDR3 runs 15 residues. The CDR3 region is CAWSVPGGLQETQYF. The CDR3 bases are TGTGCCTGGAGTGTACCGGGGGGACTCCAAGAGACCCAGTACTTC.

The rearrangement links TRBV18 to TRBJ1-6, with 9 bases that match TRBD1. This CDR3 is built from 20 residues. V lost 2 bases, J lost 9 bases, and 20 bases stayed unmatched. The germline V gene encodes CDR1 KGHSH and CDR2 LQKENI. DNA of the CDR3: TGTGCCAGCTCACCATCGGGACAGGGAGTCCCCACCATGCCTTTTTCACCCCTCCACTTT. Its protein product is CASSPSGQGVPTMPFSPLHF.

The chain uses TRBV29-1 and TRBJ1-2, with 8 positions matching TRBD1. Germline V lookup: CDR1 SQVTM, CDR2 ANQGSEA. The CDR3 has 13 amino acids. With 3 bases clipped from V and 6 bases from J, the junction kept 6 bases outside the gene matches. CDR3: CSVDRTGRDGYTF. The CDR3 region has the DNA TGCAGCGTTGATAGGACAGGGCGGGATGGCTACACCTTC. Looking up the rest from reference TRBV29-1 and TRBJ1-2 gives the full variable domain: SAVISQKPSRDICQRGTSLTIQCQVDSQVTMMFWYRQQPGQSLTLIATANQGSEATYESGFVIDKFPISRPNLTFSTLTVSNMSPEDSSIYLCSVDRTGRDGYTFGSGTRLTVV.

The chain is built from TRBV5-1 and TRBJ2-3, with TRBD2 matching over 8 bases. This CDR3 is 15 amino acids long. The V segment lost 3 bases and the J segment 1 base; nucleotides outside the gene matches: 4. Germline-derived CDR1 and CDR2 are SGHRS and YFSETQ. The CDR3 coding sequence is TGCGCCAGCAGCTCTGTACTAGCGGGCACAGATACGCAGTATTTT. Translating gives CASSSVLAGTDTQYF.